The following is a TCR beta chain sequence with its context. Its antigen remains unidentified. This specimen comes from a study of CD8+ T cells in alopecia areata. Points from the study as a whole: Although TCR sharing was seen in mice, sharing across patients was less clear, possibly for HLA-related reasons. Scalp specimens additionally yield sequences from normal skin's resident alphabeta T cells.

Trimming removed 5 bases from V and 4 bases from J; junction bases left unmatched: 3. The germline gives CDR1 MGHDK, CDR2 SYGVNS. This CDR3 has 14 amino acids. Investigators isolated RNA and reverse transcribed it into cDNA to act as the sequencing template. Libraries were prepared by immunoSEQ multiplex PCR; TCRdb keeps only in-frame clonotypes and omits some of them. The data contain about 200,000 clones, about 58% of them seen just once; the ten biggest clones take up around 1.4%. Treatment indicated: oral pan-JAK inhibitor, 5-10 mg twice daily. Researchers took lesional scalp punch biopsies and peripheral blood from people who were alopecia areata patients.

The sequencing here drew on CD4+ T cells sorted from blood, taken at week 4, from a patient treated with tofacitinib. The rearrangement joins TRBV25-1 to TRBJ2-2, with 8 bases identical to TRBD2. The TCR sequence derives from a human donor with alopecia areata. The CDR3 loop is CASSLGTSTGELFF. The CDR3 DNA reads TGTGCCAGCAGTCTCGGGACTAGCACCGGGGAGCTGTTTTTT.